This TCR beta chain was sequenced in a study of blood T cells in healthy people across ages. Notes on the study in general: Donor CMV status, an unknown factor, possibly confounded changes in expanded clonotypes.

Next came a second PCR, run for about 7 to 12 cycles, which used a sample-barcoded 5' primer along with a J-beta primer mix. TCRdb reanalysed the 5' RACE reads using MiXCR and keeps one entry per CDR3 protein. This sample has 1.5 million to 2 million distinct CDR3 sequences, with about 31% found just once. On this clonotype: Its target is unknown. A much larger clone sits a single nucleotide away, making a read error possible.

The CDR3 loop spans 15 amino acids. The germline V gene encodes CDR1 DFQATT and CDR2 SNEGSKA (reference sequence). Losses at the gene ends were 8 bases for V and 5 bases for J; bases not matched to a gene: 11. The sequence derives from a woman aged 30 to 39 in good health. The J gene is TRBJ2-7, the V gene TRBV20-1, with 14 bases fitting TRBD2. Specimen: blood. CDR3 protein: CSPIDPGLAGDEQYF. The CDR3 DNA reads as TGCAGTCCCATTGATCCGGGACTAGCGGGAGACGAGCAGTACTTC.